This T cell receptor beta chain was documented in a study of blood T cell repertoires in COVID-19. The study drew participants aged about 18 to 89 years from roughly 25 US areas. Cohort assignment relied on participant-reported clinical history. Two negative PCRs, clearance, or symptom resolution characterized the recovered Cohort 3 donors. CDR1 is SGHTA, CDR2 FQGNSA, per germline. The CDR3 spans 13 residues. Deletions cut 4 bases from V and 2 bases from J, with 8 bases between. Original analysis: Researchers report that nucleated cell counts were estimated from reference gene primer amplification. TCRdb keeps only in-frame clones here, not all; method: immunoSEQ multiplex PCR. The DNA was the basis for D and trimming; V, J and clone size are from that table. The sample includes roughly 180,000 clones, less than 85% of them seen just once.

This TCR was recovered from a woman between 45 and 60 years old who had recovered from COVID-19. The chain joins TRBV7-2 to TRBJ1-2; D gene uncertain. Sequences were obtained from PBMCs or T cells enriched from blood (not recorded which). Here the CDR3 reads CASSSYTNYGYTF. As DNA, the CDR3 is TGTGCCAGCAGCTCATACACAAACTATGGCTACACCTTC.